The T cell receptor (beta chain) under discussion was sequenced for a study of T cell changes during pregnancy in multiple sclerosis. Repertoires were generated with immunoSEQ multiplex PCR, while TCRdb's copy carries only in-frame clones and drops some. The sample contains about 49,000 clones, around 91% of which appear only once. The germline V gene has CDR1 SGHVS and CDR2 FNYEAQ. J gave up 0 bases and V 5 bases, and 1 base lay outside the gene matches. The CDR3 consists of 16 residues. The rearrangement joins TRBV7-6 to TRBJ2-2; TRBD2 agrees at 12 bases. The TCR comes from a female donor in good health, enrolled as a control in a pregnancy study. Here the sequenced sample was peripheral blood, taken after pregnancy. CDR3 residues: CASSRTSGTNTGELFF. The DNA for the CDR3 is TGTGCCAGCAGCCGGACTAGCGGGACGAACACCGGGGAGCTGTTTTTT.